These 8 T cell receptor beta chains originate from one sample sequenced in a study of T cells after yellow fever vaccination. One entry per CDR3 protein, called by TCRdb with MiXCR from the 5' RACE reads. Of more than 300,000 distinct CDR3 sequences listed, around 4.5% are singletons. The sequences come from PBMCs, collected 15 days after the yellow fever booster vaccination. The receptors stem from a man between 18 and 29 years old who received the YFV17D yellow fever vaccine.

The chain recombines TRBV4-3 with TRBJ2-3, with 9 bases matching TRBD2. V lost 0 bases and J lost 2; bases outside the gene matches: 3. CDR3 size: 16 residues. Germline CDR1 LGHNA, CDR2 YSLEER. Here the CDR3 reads CASSQDVAGDTDTQYF. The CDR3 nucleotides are TGCGCCAGCAGCCAAGACGTAGCGGGGGACACAGATACGCAGTATTTT.

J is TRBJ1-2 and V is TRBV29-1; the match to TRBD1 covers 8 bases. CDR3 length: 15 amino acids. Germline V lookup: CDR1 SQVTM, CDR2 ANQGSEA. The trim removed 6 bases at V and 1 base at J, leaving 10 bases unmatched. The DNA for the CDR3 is TGCAGCGTCTCCGTTTCGGGACAGGTTAACTATGGCTACACCTTC. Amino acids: CSVSVSGQVNYGYTF.

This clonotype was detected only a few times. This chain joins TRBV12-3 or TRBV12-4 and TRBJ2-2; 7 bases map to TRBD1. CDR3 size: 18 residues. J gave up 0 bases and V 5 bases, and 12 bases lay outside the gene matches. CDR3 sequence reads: CASSPSGQSFSNTGELFF. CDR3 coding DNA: TGTGCCAGCAGTCCCTCGGGACAGAGTTTTTCGAACACCGGGGAGCTGTTTTTT.

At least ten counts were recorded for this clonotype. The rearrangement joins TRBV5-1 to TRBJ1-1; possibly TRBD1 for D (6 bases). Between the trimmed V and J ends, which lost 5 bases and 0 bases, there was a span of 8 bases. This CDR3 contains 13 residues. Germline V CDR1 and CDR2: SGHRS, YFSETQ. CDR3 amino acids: CASSDRLNTEAFF. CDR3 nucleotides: TGCGCCAGCAGTGACAGGCTGAACACTGAAGCTTTCTTT.

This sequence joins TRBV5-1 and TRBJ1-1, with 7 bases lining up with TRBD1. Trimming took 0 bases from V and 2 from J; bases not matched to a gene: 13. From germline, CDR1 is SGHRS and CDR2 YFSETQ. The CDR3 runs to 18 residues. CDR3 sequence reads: CASSLGAGGLRYNTEAFF. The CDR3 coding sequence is TGCGCCAGCAGCTTGGGGGCAGGGGGTCTCAGATATAACACTGAAGCTTTCTTT.

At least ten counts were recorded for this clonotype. In DNA, the CDR3 is TGTGCCAGCAGTGAACAGGGACGAAGCTATGGCTACACCTTC. Residues: CASSEQGRSYGYTF. V is TRBV2 and J is TRBJ1-2; weak D call: TRBD1 (5 bases). Germline CDR1 SNHLY, CDR2 FYNNEI. The CDR3 contains 14 residues. The V gene lost 2 bases and the J gene lost 4 bases, with 11 bases spanning the gap.

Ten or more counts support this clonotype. The CDR3 reads CASSSGIANTGELFF. The CDR3 region has the DNA TGTGCCAGTAGTAGCGGGATCGCGAACACCGGGGAGCTGTTTTTT. This rearrangement joins TRBV19 to TRBJ2-2; TRBD2 might be the D (6 bases). Trimming took 4 bases from V and 0 from J, leaving 9 bases between them. Per the germline V gene, CDR1 is LNHDA and CDR2 is SQIVND (reference sequence). This CDR3 contains 15 residues.

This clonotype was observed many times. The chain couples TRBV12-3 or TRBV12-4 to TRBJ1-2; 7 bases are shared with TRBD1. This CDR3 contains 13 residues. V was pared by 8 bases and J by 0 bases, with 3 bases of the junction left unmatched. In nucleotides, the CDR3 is TGTGCCAGCGGGGACAGTACTAACTATGGCTACACCTTC. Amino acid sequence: CASGDSTNYGYTF.